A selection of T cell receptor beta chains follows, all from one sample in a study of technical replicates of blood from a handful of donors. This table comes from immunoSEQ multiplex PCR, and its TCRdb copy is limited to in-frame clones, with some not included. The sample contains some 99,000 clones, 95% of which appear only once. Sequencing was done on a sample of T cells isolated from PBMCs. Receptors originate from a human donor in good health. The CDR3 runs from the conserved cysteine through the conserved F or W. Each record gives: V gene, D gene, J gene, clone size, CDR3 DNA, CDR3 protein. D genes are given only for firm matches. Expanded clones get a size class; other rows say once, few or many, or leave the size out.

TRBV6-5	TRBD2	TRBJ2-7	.	TGTGCCAGCAGGCGGATGATAGCGGGAGACGAGCAGTACTTC	CASRRMIAGDEQYF
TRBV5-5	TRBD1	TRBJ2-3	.	TGTGCCAGCAGCTCGCCAGGGGGTATAGATACGCAGTATTTT	CASSSPGGIDTQYF
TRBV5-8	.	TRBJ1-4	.	TGTGCCAGCAGCCAAGGATCCACAGAGTTTGATGAAAAACTGTTTTTT	CASSQGSTEFDEKLFF
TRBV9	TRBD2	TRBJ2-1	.	TGTGCCAGCAGCGTAGAATGGCGACTAGCGGGGGGTGGAGGGAATGAGCAGTTCTTC	CASSVEWRLAGGGGNEQFF
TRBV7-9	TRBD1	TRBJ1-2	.	TGTGCCAGCAGCTCTGGACAGGGACTCATAGGCTATGGCTACACCTTC	CASSSGQGLIGYGYTF
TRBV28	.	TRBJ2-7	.	TGTGCCACCAAGGACAGTGGGTACGAGCAGTACTTC	CATKDSGYEQYF
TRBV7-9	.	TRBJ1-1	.	TGTGCCAGCAGCTCCCACAGGGACATGAACACTGAAGCTTTCTTT	CASSSHRDMNTEAFF
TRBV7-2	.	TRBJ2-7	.	TGTGCCAGCAGCTTAGCACAGTACGAGCAGTACTTC	CASSLAQYEQYF
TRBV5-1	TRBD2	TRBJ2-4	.	TGCGCCAGCAGGGGGACTAGCGGGAGCCCCAGGGGCGACAAAAACATTCAGTACTTC	CASRGTSGSPRGDKNIQYF
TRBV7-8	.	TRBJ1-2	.	TGTGCCAGCAGTACGCATCCAGGGGCCAGTGGTGGCTACACCTTC	CASSTHPGASGGYTF
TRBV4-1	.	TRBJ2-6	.	TGCGCCAGCAGCCCAGTCCTCCTGGCTGGGGCCAACGTCCTGACTTTC	CASSPVLLAGANVLTF
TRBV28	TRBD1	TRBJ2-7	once	TGTGCCAGCAGTTTACTTATAGGATTGGACAGGGCTTACTCCTACGAGCAGTACTTC	CASSLLIGLDRAYSYEQYF
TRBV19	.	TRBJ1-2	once	TGTGCCAGTAGTCCCACACAGGGATTGGATTTCGACGGCTACACCTTC	CASSPTQGLDFDGYTF
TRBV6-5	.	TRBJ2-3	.	TGTGCCAGCAGTTCGACAGACATGAGGGATACGCAGTATTTT	CASSSTDMRDTQYF
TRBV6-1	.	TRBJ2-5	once	TGTGCCATCAGTGACGGATTTCGACAGATCCAAGAGACCCAGTACTTC	CAISDGFRQIQETQYF
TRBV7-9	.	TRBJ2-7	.	TGTGCCAGCAGCTTAGCGGGAGAGACCTGGGAGCAGTACTTC	CASSLAGETWEQYF
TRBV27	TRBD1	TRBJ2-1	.	TGTGCCAGCACACAGGGGTTTGGCCTTAACTACAATGAGCAGTTCTTC	CASTQGFGLNYNEQFF
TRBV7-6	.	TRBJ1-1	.	TGTGCCAGCAGCACCAGACAGACCGGTGAAGCTTTCTTT	CASSTRQTGEAFF
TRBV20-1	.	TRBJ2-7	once	TGCAGTGCTCCCTACGCTTTCGAGCAGTACTTC	CSAPYAFEQYF
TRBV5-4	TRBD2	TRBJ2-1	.	TGTGCCAGCAGCAGCAATAGCGGGGGCGATGAGCAGTTCTTC	CASSSNSGGDEQFF
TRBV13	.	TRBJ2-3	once	TGTGCCAGCAGCTTTTTGGGACAAAGCACAGATACGCAGTATTTT	CASSFLGQSTDTQYF
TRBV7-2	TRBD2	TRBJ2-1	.	TGTGCCAGCAGTTTCTCCCGGACTAGCGGGGGGGGGATGGGAGAGCAGTTCTTC	CASSFSRTSGGGMGEQFF
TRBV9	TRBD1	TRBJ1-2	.	TGTGCCAGCAGCGAGACGGGACAGTCCAGCTATGGCTACACCTTC	CASSETGQSSYGYTF
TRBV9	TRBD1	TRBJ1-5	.	TGTGCCAGCAGCGGCGGGACAGTCTATAGCAATCAGCCCCAGCATTTT	CASSGGTVYSNQPQHF
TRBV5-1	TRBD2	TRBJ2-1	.	TGCGCCAGCGCGGGAGCCGGTACCAATGAGCAGTTCTTC	CASAGAGTNEQFF
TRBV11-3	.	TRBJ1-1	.	TGTGCCAGCAGCTTAGATCGCCGGGGGGCAGGGCACACTGAAGCTTTCTTT	CASSLDRRGAGHTEAFF
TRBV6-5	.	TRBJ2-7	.	TGTGCCAGCAGTTACTCCCGCAGGGTCGCCGAGCAGTACTTC	CASSYSRRVAEQYF
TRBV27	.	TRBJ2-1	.	TGTGCCAGCAGTATAGCTCTATCCTACAATGAGCAGTTCTTC	CASSIALSYNEQFF
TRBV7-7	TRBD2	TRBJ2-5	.	TGTGCCAGCAGAGCAGGAGCGGGAGGGGGAGAGACCCAGTACTTC	CASRAGAGGGETQYF
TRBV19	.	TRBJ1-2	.	TGTGCCAGTAACGAGGTGGCGGACTATGGCTACACCTTC	CASNEVADYGYTF
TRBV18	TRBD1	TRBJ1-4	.	TGTGCCAGCTCACTTAACCAGGGGGCGCGGGATGAAAAACTGTTTTTT	CASSLNQGARDEKLFF
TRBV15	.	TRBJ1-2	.	TGTGCCACCAGGAGCGGGGGCGCCGGCGCAGGTGGCTACACCTTC	CATRSGGAGAGGYTF
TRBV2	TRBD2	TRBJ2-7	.	TGTGCCAGCAGAACTCCGGGACTAGCGGACTCGGGCGAGCAGTACTTC	CASRTPGLADSGEQYF
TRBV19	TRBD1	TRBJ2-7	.	TGTGCCAGTAGTATAGGGACAGGGTATCAGGAGCAGTACTTC	CASSIGTGYQEQYF
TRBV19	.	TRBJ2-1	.	TGTGCCAGTAGTATGAATACTGGAGGTGTCGGTGAGCAGTTCTTC	CASSMNTGGVGEQFF
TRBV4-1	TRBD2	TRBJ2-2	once	TGCGCCAGCAGCCACTCTCTAGCGGGAGGGCCTCCCGGGGAGCTGTTTTTT	CASSHSLAGGPPGELFF
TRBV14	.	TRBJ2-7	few	TGTGCCAGCAGCCCAGGACGCGGGTCGAGGGGGGGAGAGCAGTACTTC	CASSPGRGSRGGEQYF
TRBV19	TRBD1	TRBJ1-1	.	TGTGCCAGTACCCCTTCAGGGGGATGGAACACTGAAGCTTTCTTT	CASTPSGGWNTEAFF
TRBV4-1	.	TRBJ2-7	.	TGCGCCAGCAGCCAGGGCAGGAACTACGAGCAGTACTTC	CASSQGRNYEQYF
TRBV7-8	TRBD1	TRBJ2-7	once	TGTGCCAGCAGCCCGACCGGGACAGGGGTTATACGAGTAGGGCAGTACTTC	CASSPTGTGVIRVGQYF
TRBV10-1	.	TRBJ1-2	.	TGCGCCAGCAGTGACGACAGCTATGGCTACACCTTC	CASSDDSYGYTF
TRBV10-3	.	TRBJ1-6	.	TGTGCCATCAGTGAAACAGGGAAAGGGAAAGATTCACCCCTCCACTTT	CAISETGKGKDSPLHF
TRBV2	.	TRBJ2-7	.	TGTGCCAGCAGTGTTCAAGCCACCTACGAGCAGTACTTC	CASSVQATYEQYF
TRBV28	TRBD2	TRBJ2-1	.	TGTGCCAGCAGGACCGGGACTAGCGGGAGAAATGAGCAGTTCTTC	CASRTGTSGRNEQFF
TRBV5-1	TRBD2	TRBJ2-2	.	TGCGCCAGCAGCTTGCCTAGCGGGGGGCAAACGAACACCGGGGAGCTGTTTTTT	CASSLPSGGQTNTGELFF
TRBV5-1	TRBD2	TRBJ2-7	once	TGCGCCAGCAGCTTGGTTAGCGGGAGTAGCGAGCAGTACTTC	CASSLVSGSSEQYF
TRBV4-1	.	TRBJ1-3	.	TGCGCCAGCAGCCAAGCATCGGGCTCTGGAAACACCATATATTTT	CASSQASGSGNTIYF
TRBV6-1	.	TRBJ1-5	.	TGTGCCAGCAGATGGATATCGACAAACAATCAGCCCCAGCATTTT	CASRWISTNNQPQHF
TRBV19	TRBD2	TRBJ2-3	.	TGTGCCAGTAGTTACGAGCCTAGCGGGAGCCCTTACACAGATACGCAGTATTTT	CASSYEPSGSPYTDTQYF